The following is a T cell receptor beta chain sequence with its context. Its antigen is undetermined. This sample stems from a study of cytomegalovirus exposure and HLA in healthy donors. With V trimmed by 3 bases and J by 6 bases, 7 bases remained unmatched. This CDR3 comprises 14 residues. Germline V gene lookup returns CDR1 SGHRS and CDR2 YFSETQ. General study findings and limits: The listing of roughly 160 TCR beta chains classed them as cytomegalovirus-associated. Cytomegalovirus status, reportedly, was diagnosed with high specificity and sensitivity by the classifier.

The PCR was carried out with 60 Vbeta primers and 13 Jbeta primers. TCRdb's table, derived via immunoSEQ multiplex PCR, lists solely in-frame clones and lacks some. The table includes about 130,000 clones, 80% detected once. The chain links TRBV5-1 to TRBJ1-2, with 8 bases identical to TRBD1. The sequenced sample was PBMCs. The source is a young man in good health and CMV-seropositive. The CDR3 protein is CASSYSGQEHGYTF. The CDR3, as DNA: TGCGCCAGCAGCTACTCGGGACAGGAACATGGCTACACCTTC.